Listed below are T cell receptor beta chains from one sample, sequenced in a study of T-cell reconstitution after alpha-beta-depleted transplantation in children. TCRdb passed the PCR reads through MiXCR, listing each CDR3 protein once. The sample includes roughly 250,000 distinct CDR3 sequences, just under 8.5% of them seen just once. This specimen consisted of PBMCs, mostly from graft donor cells, obtained 180 days after TCRalphabeta/CD19-depleted stem cell transplant. Receptor source: a male patient younger than 18 who had a stem cell transplant for acute lymphoblastic leukemia, so the T cells may come from the graft donor. Both conserved end residues are part of each CDR3. A D gene is named only where the DNA matches it firmly. Clone size is given for some rows only: seen once, a few or many times, or a class if the clone is expanded.

D	V	J	size	DNA	CDR3
NA	TRBV9	TRBJ2-5	many	TGTGCCAGCAGCGTAGACGTTGGGGGATGGGAGACCCAGTACTTC	CASSVDVGGWETQYF
TRBD1	TRBV6-2/TRBV6-3	TRBJ1-1	few	TGTGCCAGCAGTTACTCCGATATGGACAGGGCCCCTGAAGCTTTCTTT	CASSYSDMDRAPEAFF
NA	TRBV3-1	TRBJ1-1	many	TGTGCCAGCAGGGACTTTAACACTGAAGCTTTCTTT	CASRDFNTEAFF
NA	TRBV7-2	TRBJ2-3	many	TGTGCCAGCAGCTTAGGCCGGGGCCGTTCAGATACGCAGTATTTT	CASSLGRGRSDTQYF
TRBD1	TRBV6-5	TRBJ2-7	few	TGTGCCAGCAGTTGGGACAGCGGAAGCTACGAGCAGTACTTC	CASSWDSGSYEQYF
TRBD2	TRBV12-3/TRBV12-4	TRBJ2-5	many	TGTGCCAGCAGTTCCCCACTAGCGGGGGGTCTAGAGACCCAGTACTTC	CASSSPLAGGLETQYF
TRBD1	TRBV9	TRBJ2-7	few	TGTGCCAGCAGCCGCCGGGGGACAGGGGAATACGAGCAGTACTTC	CASSRRGTGEYEQYF
TRBD2	TRBV5-1	TRBJ2-3	many	TGCGCCAGCAGCCTGATTTCGTCTAGCGGGGGGACAGATACGCAGTATTTT	CASSLISSSGGTDTQYF
NA	TRBV6-1	TRBJ1-1	many	TGTGCCAGCAGGGGGAATAGGGGAAACACTGAAGCTTTCTTT	CASRGNRGNTEAFF
TRBD2	TRBV19	TRBJ2-1	many	TGTGCCAGTAGTATAGATGGGCTAGCGGGAGGGAGCTCCTACAATGAGCAGTTCTTC	CASSIDGLAGGSSYNEQFF
NA	TRBV20-1	TRBJ2-3	few	TGCAGTGCTACTAGCTATCAGGGCACAGATACGCAGTATTTT	CSATSYQGTDTQYF
TRBD2	TRBV25-1	TRBJ2-1	many	TGTGCCAGCAGTGAAGGCGGGAGAACCTACAATGAGCAGTTCTTC	CASSEGGRTYNEQFF
NA	TRBV24-1	TRBJ2-1	many	TGTGCCACCAGTGGGGGGCGGGCCCTTTACAATGAGCAGTTCTTC	CATSGGRALYNEQFF
NA	TRBV24-1	TRBJ2-7	many	TGTGCCACCAGTGCCCTCATCGGGACGAATACCTACGAGCAGTACTTC	CATSALIGTNTYEQYF
NA	TRBV9	TRBJ2-5	many	TGTGCCAGCAGCGAGGCCCGAGCGTCGTACCAAGAGACCCAGTACTTC	CASSEARASYQETQYF
TRBD2	TRBV7-7	TRBJ2-5	NA	TGTGCCAGCAGCCTCAGACTAGCGGGGGGAACCCAGTACTTC	CASSLRLAGGTQYF
TRBD2	TRBV7-8	TRBJ2-4	many	TGTGCCAGCAGCTTAGAGGCGGGGGGTACCCGGAGGGAGTACTTC	CASSLEAGGTRREYF
NA	TRBV20-1	TRBJ2-6	many	TGCAGTGCTACCCTTTTGGGGACTGGGGCCAACGTCCTGACTTTC	CSATLLGTGANVLTF
TRBD1	TRBV4-1	TRBJ2-7	many	TGCGCCAGCAGCCAAGAGGGTCCGGGACAGGGTCCCTACGAGCAGTACTTC	CASSQEGPGQGPYEQYF
NA	TRBV19	TRBJ1-5	many	TGTGCCAGTAGAACAGCACCTCAGCCCCAGCATTTT	CASRTAPQPQHF
NA	TRBV9	TRBJ1-5	few	TGTGCCAGCAGCTCCGGGCATAGCAATCAGCCCCAGCATTTT	CASSSGHSNQPQHF
NA	TRBV6-1	TRBJ1-1	many	TGTGCCAGCAGTCAGGGGACGGGGAACACTGAAGCTTTCTTT	CASSQGTGNTEAFF
TRBD2	TRBV28	TRBJ2-7	many	TGTGCCAGCAGTTTAGATACGGCGGGAGGCTACGAGCAGTACTTC	CASSLDTAGGYEQYF
NA	TRBV4-1	TRBJ2-7	many	TGCGCCAGCAGCCAAGAGGCCAGGGAAAACGAGCAGTACTTC	CASSQEARENEQYF
TRBD1	TRBV25-1	TRBJ2-5	many	TGTGCCAGCAGCCGGGACAGCCTCCAAGAGACCCAGTACTTC	CASSRDSLQETQYF
TRBD1	TRBV2	TRBJ2-6	many	TGTGCCAGCAAAACTAGACAGGGGATGATCGCCCTGACTTTC	CASKTRQGMIALTF
TRBD2	TRBV5-6	TRBJ2-2	many	TGTGCCAGCAGCGTAGCGGGGGGGCTGTACACCGGGGAGCTGTTTTTT	CASSVAGGLYTGELFF
NA	TRBV6-5	TRBJ2-7	many	TGTGCCAGCAGTTACCTAGGACAGAATTCCGAGCAGTACTTC	CASSYLGQNSEQYF
TRBD1	TRBV9	TRBJ2-1	NA	TGTGCCAGCAGCGACAGGGGACAGCCCTACAGCTCCTACAATGAGCAGTTCTTC	CASSDRGQPYSSYNEQFF
NA	TRBV20-1	TRBJ2-5	many	TGCAGTGCTAGACGGAGTGGGGAGACCCAGTACTTC	CSARRSGETQYF
TRBD2	TRBV5-1	TRBJ2-7	many	TGCGCCAGCAGCTCGGTGGGGCTAGCGGGATTCTACGAGCAGTACTTC	CASSSVGLAGFYEQYF
NA	TRBV14	TRBJ2-2	many	TGTGCCAGCAGCCCCGAGAGACAGAACACCGGGGAGCTGTTTTTT	CASSPERQNTGELFF
NA	TRBV7-3	TRBJ2-7	many	TGTGCCAGCAGCTTATCGGTACTTGGCGGGGTTGCTTTTTACGAGCAGTACTTC	CASSLSVLGGVAFYEQYF